This is a list of T cell receptor beta chains from one sample in a study of blood T cell repertoires in COVID-19. Using immunoSEQ multiplex PCR, the repertoire was profiled, and TCRdb retains in-frame clones only, with some absent. The data show approximately 82,000 clones, approximately 78% seen once. Sequencing input: peripheral blood. These receptors all come from a man in his fifties or sixties with active or convalescent COVID-19. Each CDR3 is given with its conserved first and last residue. The D gene is left open where the match is weak. For some rows the clone size is stated as once, few or many, or as a class when expanded; others skip it.

v_gene: TRBV5-1; j_gene: TRBJ1-2; d_gene: TRBD1; abundance: .; CDR3nt: TGCGCCAGCAGCTCCGGGACAGGGTTTTCTAACTATGGCTACACCTTC; CDR3aa: CASSSGTGFSNYGYTF
v_gene: TRBV28; j_gene: TRBJ1-2; d_gene: .; abundance: .; CDR3nt: TGTGCCAGCAAAGAGAACTATGGCTACACCTTC; CDR3aa: CASKENYGYTF
v_gene: TRBV7-2; j_gene: TRBJ2-3; d_gene: TRBD2; abundance: .; CDR3nt: TGTGCCAGCAGCTTAAGCGGGGTTGGCACAGATACGCAGTATTTT; CDR3aa: CASSLSGVGTDTQYF
v_gene: TRBV13; j_gene: TRBJ1-4; d_gene: .; abundance: .; CDR3nt: TGTGCCAGCAGCTTAGCAGGCCCAACTAATGAAAAACTGTTTTTT; CDR3aa: CASSLAGPTNEKLFF
v_gene: TRBV28; j_gene: TRBJ1-1; d_gene: .; abundance: .; CDR3nt: TGTGCCAGCAGTTTAATGCTGCGGGGCGCTGAAGCTTTCTTT; CDR3aa: CASSLMLRGAEAFF
v_gene: TRBV19; j_gene: TRBJ1-6; d_gene: .; abundance: few; CDR3nt: TGTGCCAGTAGCCGGGACTTCCCCCGTGAATCTAATTCACCCCTCCACTTT; CDR3aa: CASSRDFPRESNSPLHF
v_gene: TRBV5-6; j_gene: TRBJ1-5; d_gene: TRBD1; abundance: .; CDR3nt: TGTGCCAGCAGCTTGGGGACAGGGAGACAGCAGCCCCAGCATTTT; CDR3aa: CASSLGTGRQQPQHF
v_gene: TRBV5-1; j_gene: TRBJ2-5; d_gene: .; abundance: few; CDR3nt: TGCGCCAGCAGCCCAGGGACAAGCCAAGAGACCCAGTACTTC; CDR3aa: CASSPGTSQETQYF
v_gene: TRBV12-3/TRBV12-4; j_gene: TRBJ2-5; d_gene: .; abundance: .; CDR3nt: TGTGCCAGCAGTTCCGGGGGAAAAGAGACCCAGTACTTC; CDR3aa: CASSSGGKETQYF
v_gene: TRBV29-1; j_gene: TRBJ1-1; d_gene: TRBD1; abundance: .; CDR3nt: TGCAGCGTTGAAGGGGGCAGGGGGCAAGCTTTCTTT; CDR3aa: CSVEGGRGQAFF